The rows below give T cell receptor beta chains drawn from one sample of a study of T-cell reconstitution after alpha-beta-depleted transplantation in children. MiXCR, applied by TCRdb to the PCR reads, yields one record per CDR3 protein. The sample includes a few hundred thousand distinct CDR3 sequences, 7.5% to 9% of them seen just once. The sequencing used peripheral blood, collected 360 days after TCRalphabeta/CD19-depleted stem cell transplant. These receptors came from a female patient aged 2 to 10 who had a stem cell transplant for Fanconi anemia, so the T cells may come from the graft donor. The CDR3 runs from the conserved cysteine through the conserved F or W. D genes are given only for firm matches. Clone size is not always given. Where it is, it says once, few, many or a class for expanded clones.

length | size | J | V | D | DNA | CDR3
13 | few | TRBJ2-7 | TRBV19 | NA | TGTGCCAGTAGTATAAGCAGCTCCTACGAGCAGTACTTC | CASSISSSYEQYF
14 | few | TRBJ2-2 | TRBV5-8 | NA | TGTGCCAGCAGCAGGCAGACAGCTCCCGGGGAGCTGTTTTTT | CASSRQTAPGELFF
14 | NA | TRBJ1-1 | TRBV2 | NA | TGTGCCAGCACCGAATGGAGGATGAACACTGAAGCTTTCTTT | CASTEWRMNTEAFF
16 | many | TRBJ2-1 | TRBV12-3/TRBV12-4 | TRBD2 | TGTGCCAGCAGGAATAATCGACTAGCGGGGGTGGGTGAGCAGTTCTTC | CASRNNRLAGVGEQFF
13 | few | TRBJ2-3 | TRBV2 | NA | TGTGCCAGCAGTCAGAAAGCCACAGATACGCAGTATTTT | CASSQKATDTQYF
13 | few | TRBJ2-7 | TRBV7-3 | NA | TGTGCCAGCAGCTTAGACGGCGGCTACGAGCAGTACTTC | CASSLDGGYEQYF
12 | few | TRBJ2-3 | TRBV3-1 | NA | TGTGCCAGCAGTCCCCAGTTAGATACGCAGTATTTT | CASSPQLDTQYF
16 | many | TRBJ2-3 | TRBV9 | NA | TGTGCCAGCAGCGTAAGGGGGAGGGCCTCGGCAGATACGCAGTATTTT | CASSVRGRASADTQYF
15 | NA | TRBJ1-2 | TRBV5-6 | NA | TGTGCCAGCAGACGAAGGGAGTATATGCGATATGGCTACACCTTC | CASRRREYMRYGYTF
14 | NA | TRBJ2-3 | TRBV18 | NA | TGTGCCAGCTCCCTCCTGAGTGCCACAGATACGCAGTATTTT | CASSLLSATDTQYF
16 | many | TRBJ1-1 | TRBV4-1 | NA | TGCGCCAGCAGCCAAGGCACCTTCACCGCGGACACTGAAGCTTTCTTT | CASSQGTFTADTEAFF
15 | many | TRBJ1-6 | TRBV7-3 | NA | TGTGCCAGCAGCTTAGCGCAGGGTCCTAGTTCACCCCTCCACTTT | CASSLAQGPSSPLHF
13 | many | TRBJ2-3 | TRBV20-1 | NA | TGCAGTGCTAGAGGCAGGACTTACGATACGCAGTATTTT | CSARGRTYDTQYF
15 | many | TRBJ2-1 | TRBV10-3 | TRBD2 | TGTGCCATCAGTGAGGGCAGGACTAGCGGCAATGAGCAGTTCTTC | CAISEGRTSGNEQFF
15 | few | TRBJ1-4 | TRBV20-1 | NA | TGCAGTGCTAGGCCTCGGACAGCTCCCGGGGAAAAACTGTTTTTT | CSARPRTAPGEKLFF
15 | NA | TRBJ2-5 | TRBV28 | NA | TGTGCCAGCAGATCCTCACTAGGAGAGAGCGAGACCCAGTACTTC | CASRSSLGESETQYF
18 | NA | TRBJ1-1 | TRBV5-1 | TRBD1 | TGCGCCAGCAGCCTGCGCCCTCCGGGACAGCCTATGAACACTGAAGCTTTCTTT | CASSLRPPGQPMNTEAFF
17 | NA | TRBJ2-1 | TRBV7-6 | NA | TGTGCCAGCAGCTCCGAGCCAGGGGGGAGCTCCTACAATGAGCAGTTCTTC | CASSSEPGGSSYNEQFF
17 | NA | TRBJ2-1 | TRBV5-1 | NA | TGCGCCAGCAGCTTATTTACGGGGGTTTCGGGTTACAATGAGCAGTTCTTC | CASSLFTGVSGYNEQFF